This section outlines one TCR beta chain sequence together with its context. What it recognizes is unknown. A second roughly 7 to 12 cycle PCR used barcoded and J-beta primers. TCRdb redid the calling of the 5' RACE reads with MiXCR, one entry per CDR3 protein. Here the sample spans some 1.8 million distinct CDR3 sequences, roughly 43% being singletons. The entry originates in a study of blood T cells in healthy people across ages. Findings and caveats of the study: The fall in TCR beta diversity per million T cells was roughly linear with age.

The CDR3 extends over 15 amino acids. The sequence came from a human donor in good health. Sequencing input: blood. The chain is built from TRBV21-1 and TRBJ2-7; the D call in the table, TRBD1, was not verified against the DNA. TRBV21-1 is classified as a pseudogene. The CDR3 loop is CASIPGHLPPHEQYF. The CDR3 nucleotides read TGTGCCAGCATCCCGGGACACCTCCCCCCTCACGAGCAGTACTTC.